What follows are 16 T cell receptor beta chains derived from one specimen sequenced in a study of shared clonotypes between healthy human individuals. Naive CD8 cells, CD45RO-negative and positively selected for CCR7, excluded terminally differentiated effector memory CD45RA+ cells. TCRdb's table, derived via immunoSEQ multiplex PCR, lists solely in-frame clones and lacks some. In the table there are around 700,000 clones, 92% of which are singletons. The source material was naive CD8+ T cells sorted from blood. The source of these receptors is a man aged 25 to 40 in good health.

CDR3 nucleotides: TGCGCCAGCAGTGGGAGCGGCGATCCGAATACGCAGTATTTT. Translation gives CASSGSGDPNTQYF. V usage is TRBV10-1 and J usage is TRBJ2-3; D may be TRBD2 (5 bases). The CDR3 covers 14 residues. Between the trimmed V and J ends, which lost 4 bases and 7 bases, there was a span of 15 bases. CDR1 and CDR2 (germline): WNHNN, SYGVQD (reference sequence).

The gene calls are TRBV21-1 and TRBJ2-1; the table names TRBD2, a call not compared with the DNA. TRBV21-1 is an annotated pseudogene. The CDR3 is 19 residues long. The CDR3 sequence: CASSIERECSIASYNEQFF. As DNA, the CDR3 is TGTGCCAGCAGCATCGAGCGGGAGTGTTCAATAGCGTCCTACAATGAGCAGTTCTTC.

CDR3: CASSSTISGAGETQYF. The DNA of the CDR3 is TGTGCCAGCAGCTCGACGATAAGTGGTGCGGGAGAGACCCAGTACTTC. This chain joins TRBV13 and TRBJ2-5; possible D gene TRBD2, 5 bases. In germline, CDR1 is PRHDT, CDR2 FYEKMQ (reference sequence). V was cut by 4 bases and J by 4 bases, with 19 bases left in between. This CDR3 is 16 amino acids long.

The CDR3, as DNA: TGTGCCAGCAGCCCATGGACAGGGGGCGACCTTGGCTACACCTTC. Protein sequence: CASSPWTGGDLGYTF. The V gene is TRBV5-6, the J gene TRBJ1-2; 11 bases are shared with TRBD1. J gave up 7 bases and V 4 bases, and 9 bases lay outside the gene matches. The CDR3 has 15 amino acids. Germline V gives CDR1 SGHDT, CDR2 YYEEEE.

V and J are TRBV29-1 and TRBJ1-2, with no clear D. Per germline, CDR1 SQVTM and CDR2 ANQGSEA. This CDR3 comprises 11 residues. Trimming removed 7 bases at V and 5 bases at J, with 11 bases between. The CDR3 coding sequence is TGCAGCGCCCGTGAGGGTTATGGCTACACCTTC. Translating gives CSAREGYGYTF. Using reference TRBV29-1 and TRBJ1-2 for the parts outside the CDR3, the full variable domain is SAVISQKPSRDICQRGTSLTIQCQVDSQVTMMFWYRQQPGQSLTLIATANQGSEATYESGFVIDKFPISRPNLTFSTLTVSNMSPEDSSIYLCSAREGYGYTFGSGTRLTVV.

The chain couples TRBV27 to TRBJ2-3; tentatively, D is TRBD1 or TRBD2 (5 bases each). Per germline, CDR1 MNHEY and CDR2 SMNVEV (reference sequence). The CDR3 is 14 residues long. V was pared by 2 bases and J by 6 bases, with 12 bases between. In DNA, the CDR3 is TGTGCCAGCAGTTTAATGGGGGTAGGGGATACGCAGTATTTT. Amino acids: CASSLMGVGDTQYF.

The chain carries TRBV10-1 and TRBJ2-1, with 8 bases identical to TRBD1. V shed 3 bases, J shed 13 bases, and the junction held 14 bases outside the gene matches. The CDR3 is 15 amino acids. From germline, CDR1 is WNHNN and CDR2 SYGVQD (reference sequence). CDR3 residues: CASSDAGGSGSYQFF. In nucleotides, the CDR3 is TGCGCCAGCAGTGATGCAGGGGGCAGCGGGTCGTATCAGTTCTTC.

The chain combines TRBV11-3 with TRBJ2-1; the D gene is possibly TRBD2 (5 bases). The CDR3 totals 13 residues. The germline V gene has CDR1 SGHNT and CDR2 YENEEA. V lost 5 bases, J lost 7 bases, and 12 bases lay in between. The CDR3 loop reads CASSPFSGNEQFF. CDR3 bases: TGTGCCAGCAGCCCATTCAGCGGAAATGAGCAGTTCTTC.

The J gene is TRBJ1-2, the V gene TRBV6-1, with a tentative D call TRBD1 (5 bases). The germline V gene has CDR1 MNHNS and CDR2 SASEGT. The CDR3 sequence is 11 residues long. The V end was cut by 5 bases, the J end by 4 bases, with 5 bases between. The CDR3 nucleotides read TGTGCCAGCAGTCAGGGCTATGGCTACACCTTC. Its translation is CASSQGYGYTF.

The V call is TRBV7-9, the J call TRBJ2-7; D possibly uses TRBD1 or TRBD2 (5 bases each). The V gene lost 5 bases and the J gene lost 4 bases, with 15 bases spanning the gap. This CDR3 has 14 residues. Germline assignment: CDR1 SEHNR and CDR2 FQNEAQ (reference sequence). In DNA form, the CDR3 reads TGTGCCAGCAGCCTAGGGACCCTAGTTTACGAGCAGTACTTC. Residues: CASSLGTLVYEQYF.

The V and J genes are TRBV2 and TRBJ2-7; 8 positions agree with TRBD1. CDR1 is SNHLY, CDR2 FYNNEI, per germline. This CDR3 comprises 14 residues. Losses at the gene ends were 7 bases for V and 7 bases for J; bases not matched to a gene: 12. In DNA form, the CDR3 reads TGTGCCAGCACCGCTAGTCAGGGGGCGAGGGAGCAGTACTTC. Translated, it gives CASTASQGAREQYF.

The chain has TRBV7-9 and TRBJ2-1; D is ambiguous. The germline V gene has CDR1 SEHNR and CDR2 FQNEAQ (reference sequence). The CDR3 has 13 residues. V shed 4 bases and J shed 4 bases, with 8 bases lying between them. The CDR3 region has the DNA TGTGCCAGCAGCTCCGCGTTATACAATGAGCAGTTCTTC. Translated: CASSSALYNEQFF. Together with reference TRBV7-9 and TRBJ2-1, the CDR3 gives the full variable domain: DTGVSQNPRHKITKRGQNVTFRCDPISEHNRLYWYRQTLGQGPEFLTYFQNEAQLEKSRLLSDRFSAERPKGSFSTLEIQRTEQGDSAMYLCASSSALYNEQFFGPGTRLTVL.

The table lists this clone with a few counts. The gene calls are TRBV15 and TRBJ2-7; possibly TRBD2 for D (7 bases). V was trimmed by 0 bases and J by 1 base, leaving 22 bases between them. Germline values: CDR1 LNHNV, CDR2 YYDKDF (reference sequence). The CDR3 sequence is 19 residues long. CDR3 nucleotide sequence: TGTGCCACCAGCAGAGATTCGAGGGATGGCGCGGGGGCTTCCTACGAGCAGTACTTC. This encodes CATSRDSRDGAGASYEQYF.

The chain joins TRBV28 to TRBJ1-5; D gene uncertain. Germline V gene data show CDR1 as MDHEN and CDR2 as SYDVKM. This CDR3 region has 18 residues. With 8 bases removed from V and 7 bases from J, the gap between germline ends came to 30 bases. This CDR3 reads CASPRREQPETTKQPQHF. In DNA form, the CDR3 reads TGTGCCAGCCCCCGTCGCGAGCAGCCAGAGACCACAAAGCAGCCCCAGCATTTT.

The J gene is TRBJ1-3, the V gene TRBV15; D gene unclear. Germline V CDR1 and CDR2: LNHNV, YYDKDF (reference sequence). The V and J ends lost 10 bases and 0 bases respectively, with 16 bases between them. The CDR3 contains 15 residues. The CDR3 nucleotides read TGTGCCATCGCAGCCGCTCCATCCTCTGGAAACACCATATATTTT. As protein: CAIAAAPSSGNTIYF.

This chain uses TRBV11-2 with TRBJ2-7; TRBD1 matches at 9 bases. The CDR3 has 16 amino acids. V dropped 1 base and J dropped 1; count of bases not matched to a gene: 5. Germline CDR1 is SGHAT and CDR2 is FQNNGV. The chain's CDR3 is CASSLGSGQGSYEQYF. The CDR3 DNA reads TGTGCCAGCAGCTTAGGATCGGGACAGGGATCCTACGAGCAGTACTTC. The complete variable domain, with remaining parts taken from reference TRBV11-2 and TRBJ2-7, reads EAGVAQSPRYKIIEKRQSVAFWCNPISGHATLYWYQQILGQGPKLLIQFQNNGVVDDSQLPKDRFSAERLKGVDSTLKIQPAKLEDSAVYLCASSLGSGQGSYEQYFGPGTRLTVT.